This T cell receptor (beta chain) was sequenced for a study of siplizumab effects on memory and regulatory T cells. The study assayed around 9 x 10^4 TCR templates per sample. Some clones are missing from TCRdb's copy, which holds only in-frame ones; the method was immunoSEQ multiplex PCR. Of about 94,000 clones in the sample, nearly 95% were seen once. Germline loops: CDR1 SGHVS, CDR2 FQNEAQ. The CDR3 covers 14 residues. The trim removed 3 bases at V and 4 bases at J, leaving 3 bases unmatched. Worth noting for this clone: The antigen is not known.

Findings of the study overall: Sequences below about 10^-5 frequency were poorly captured, limiting mapping of alloreactive clones. Siplizumab, the agent tested, significantly reduced alloreactive sequences traceable to unstimulated CD4+ memory cells.

The sample was non-Treg CD4+ T cells sorted from blood. This chain links TRBV7-8 with TRBJ2-7, with TRBD1 matching over 10 bases. This TCR derives from a human donor in good health. The CDR3 coding sequence is TGTGCCAGCAGCTTCTCGGGACAGGGGTACGAGCAGTACTTC. Residues: CASSFSGQGYEQYF.